Presented here are 3 T cell receptor beta chains from one specimen sequenced in a study of neoadjuvant anti-PD-1 for oral cavity cancer. Time point noted: after neoadjuvant nivolumab, at surgical resection. Clones were read by immunoSEQ multiplex PCR, and TCRdb kept only the in-frame ones, dropping some. The profile shows some 33,000 clones, about 77% of them singletons. The sequencing here drew on PBMCs, taken after nivolumab (anti-PD-1) treatment. All receptors come from a person between 35 and 79 years old with oral cavity squamous cell carcinoma.

This chain links TRBV29-1 with TRBJ2-3, with D unresolved. Between the trimmed V and J ends, which lost 4 bases and 0 bases, there was a span of 17 bases. In germline, CDR1 is SQVTM, CDR2 ANQGSEA. CDR3 length: 16 amino acids. The CDR3 DNA follows: TGCAGCGTTGCACAGAGGACCGGGCCGAGCACAGATACGCAGTATTTT. Translating gives CSVAQRTGPSTDTQYF.

The rearrangement joins TRBV15 to TRBJ2-1, with a tentative D call TRBD2 (5 bases). Per germline, CDR1 LNHNV and CDR2 YYDKDF (reference sequence). This CDR3 spans 15 amino acids. V dropped 6 bases and J dropped 0 bases, with 12 bases sitting between them. CDR3 sequence reads: CATRISAGSYNEQFF. In DNA form, the CDR3 reads TGTGCCACCAGGATAAGCGCGGGCTCCTACAATGAGCAGTTCTTC.

The CDR3 sequence is CASSYSGRGRTGELFF. The CDR3 nucleotides are TGTGCCAGCAGTTACTCGGGCCGGGGTCGAACCGGGGAGCTGTTTTTT. The chain couples TRBV6-5 to TRBJ2-2; D is possibly TRBD2 (5 bases). The CDR3 covers 16 residues. V lost 0 bases and J lost 5, with 13 bases in between. Per the germline V gene, CDR1 is MNHEY and CDR2 is SVGAGI.